Reported below is one T cell receptor beta chain. Its recognized antigen is unknown. No base quality values were provided; no much bigger clone lies one nucleotide off. Using the deep immunoSEQ assay, multiplex PCR amplified TCR CDR3 regions from genomic DNA. Genomic DNA extracted from each cell subset was distributed evenly over all wells of several immunoSEQ 96-well plates, and each plate served as one replicate. Each replicate PCR for sorted subsets received approximately 200 ng genomic DNA, equal to tens of thousands of T cell genomes. The purified libraries were quantified using a Qubit 3.0 fluorometer, sized with a Bioanalyzer 2100, and then quantified again using the KAPA Library Quantification kit. Every immunoSEQ 96-well plate was sequenced on a separate single-read 150-cycle Illumina NextSeq 550 flow cell. For the original study's pipeline: Because only junctional sequences without quality scores were contained in the immunoSEQ output, filtering matching that applied to full-length reads could not be performed. To assign V/J genes and CDR3, sequences were annotated against IMGT germline references using PyIR, a Python wrapper for IgBLAST v1.9. Reads were filtered out if the reads had weak V/J assignments (E-value above 1e-6), no CDR3, stop codons, out-of-frame junctions, or ambiguous translated residues. V3J clonotypes were defined as sequences sharing an identical inferred V gene, J gene, and CDR3 amino acid sequence. To compute the percentage overlap between repertoires, the number of shared unique clonotypes was divided by the size of the smaller repertoire. Richness of each repertoire was evaluated using RTK rarefaction, the Chao1 estimator, and Recon v2.1 estimates of unobserved clonotypes. OLGA was used to compute generation probabilities for all TCRbeta clonotypes that the gDNA method yielded from several donors. Here the immuneACCESS table is served through TCRdb, limited to in-frame sequences with V and J called. Missing clones are a known gap in these copies; in checked studies unresolved V genes cover under half, and the rest lacks a known reason. That table is the source of V, J and clone size, and D and trimming were worked out from the DNA. The sample table holds over 750,000 clones, of which 96% were seen once. Of the sample, about 0.22% is held by the ten largest clones.

CD8 naive samples consisted of CD45RO-negative cells that were positively selected for CCR7, yielding a CD45RA+CCR7+ population without TemRA cells. Healthy HIV-negative adults with no recently reported acute infections or vaccinations were included as donors. Every donor was a Caucasian adult living in Nashville, Tennessee, USA. After blood collection by leukapheresis, PBMCs were isolated using Ficoll-Histopaque density gradient centrifugation and then cryopreserved in the vapor phase of liquid nitrogen. Analytical flow cytometry was used to check the purity and quantity of each magnetically sorted T cell population. Each sorted fraction had its genomic DNA isolated and then quantified by UV absorbance on a Nanodrop 2000c. Between the V and J ends, shortened by 0 bases and 3 bases respectively, the junction contains 15 bases. According to the germline V gene, CDR1 reads LGHNA and CDR2 reads YSLEER. From its cysteine to its phenylalanine, the CDR3 spans 16 amino acids. Only the CDR3 part of the read is kept: 48 bases, read in frame from the first base.

These data are taken from a study of shared clonotypes between healthy human individuals (dated by TCRdb to 2020 to 2021). With respect to the entire study: Two women and a few men aged 18 to 49 years were included in the cohort. For each donor, CD4 naive and CD4 memory were each given three plates, CD8 naive was given two plates, and CD8 memory was given one plate. The study deeply sequenced blood TCR repertoires of about five healthy adults to estimate repertoire size and the extent of clonotype sharing between individuals. To increase sequencing depth and limit assay-specific biases, TCR repertoire library preparation and sequencing were carried out by different laboratories using diverse techniques. Between about 0.94 and 8.9 billion PBMCs per donor were obtained by leukapheresis. Paper-wide results and their limitations: Sampling was restricted to blood, and TCR repertoires in tissues likely differ from the TCR repertoires found in blood. Incomplete sequencing was indicated by rarefaction of sorted-subset datasets, despite the large sequencing depth. Sharing across a few donors was observed for around 5% of naive CD4, 3% to 3.5% of naive CD8, roughly 2.3% of memory CD4, and about 0.39% of memory CD8 clonotypes. Compared with non-shared clonotypes, clonotypes shared by all four sorted-subset donors had higher generation probabilities. Naive subsets generally had larger estimated clonotype richness than memory subsets. Based on pairwise subsampling, the degree of clonotype sharing among donors was expected to be affected by sequencing depth. The genetic and exposure-history diversity represented was limited by the small number of donors.

Source material: naive CD8+ T cells sorted from blood. According to the study, the label for this sample's cell subset or site signals: CD45RA+CCR7+. The chain was built from TRBV4-3 and TRBJ2-7; too little of a D gene remains to name it. The TCR was taken from a man under 40 in good health. The DNA sequence reads TGCGCCAGCAGCCAAGAAGAGGAGAGGAGTAGCTACGAGCAGTACTTC. Translated, it reads CASSQEEERSSYEQYF.